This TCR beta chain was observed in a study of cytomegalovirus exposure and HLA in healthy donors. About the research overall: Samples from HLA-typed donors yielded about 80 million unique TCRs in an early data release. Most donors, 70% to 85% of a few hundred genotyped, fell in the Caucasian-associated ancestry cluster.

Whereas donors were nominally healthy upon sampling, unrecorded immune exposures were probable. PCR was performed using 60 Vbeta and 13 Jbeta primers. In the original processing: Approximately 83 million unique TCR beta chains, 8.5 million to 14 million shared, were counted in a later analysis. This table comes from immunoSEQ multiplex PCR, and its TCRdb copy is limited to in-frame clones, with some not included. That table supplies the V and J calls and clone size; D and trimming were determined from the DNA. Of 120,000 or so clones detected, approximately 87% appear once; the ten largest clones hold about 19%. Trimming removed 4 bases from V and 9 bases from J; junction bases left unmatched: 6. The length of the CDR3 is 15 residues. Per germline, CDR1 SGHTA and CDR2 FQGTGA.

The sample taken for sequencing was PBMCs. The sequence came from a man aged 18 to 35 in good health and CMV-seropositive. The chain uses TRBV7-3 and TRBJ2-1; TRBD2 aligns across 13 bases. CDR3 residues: CASSSTSGGPGEQFF. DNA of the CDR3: TGTGCCAGCAGCTCGACTAGCGGGGGGCCCGGTGAGCAGTTCTTC. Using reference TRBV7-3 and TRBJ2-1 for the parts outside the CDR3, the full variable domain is GAGVSQTPSNKVTEKGKYVELRCDPISGHTALYWYRQSLGQGPEFLIYFQGTGAADDSGLPNDRFFAVRPEGSVSTLKIQRTERGDSAVYLCASSSTSGGPGEQFFGPGTRLTVL.